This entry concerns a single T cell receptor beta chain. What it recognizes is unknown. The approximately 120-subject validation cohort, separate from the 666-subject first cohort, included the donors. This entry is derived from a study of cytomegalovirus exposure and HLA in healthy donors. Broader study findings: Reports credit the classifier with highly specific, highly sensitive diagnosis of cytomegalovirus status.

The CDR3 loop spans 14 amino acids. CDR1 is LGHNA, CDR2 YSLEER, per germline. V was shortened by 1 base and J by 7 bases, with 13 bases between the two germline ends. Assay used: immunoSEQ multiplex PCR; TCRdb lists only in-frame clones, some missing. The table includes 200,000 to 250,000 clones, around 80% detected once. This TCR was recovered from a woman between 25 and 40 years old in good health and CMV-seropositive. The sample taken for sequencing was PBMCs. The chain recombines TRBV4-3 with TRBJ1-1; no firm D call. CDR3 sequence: CASSQAQQRREAFF. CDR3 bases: TGCGCCAGCAGCCAAGCCCAACAGAGACGTGAAGCTTTCTTT.